The 6 T cell receptor beta chains presented below share a single source sample, sequenced in a study of shared clonotypes between healthy human individuals. Some clones are missing from TCRdb's copy, which holds only in-frame ones; the method was immunoSEQ multiplex PCR. The table has over 400,000 clones, around four fifths seen once. The material sequenced was PBMCs. The receptors here all came from a woman in her 40s in good health. Some clones in this sample may be carry-over from other donors' samples.

The chain joins TRBV28 to TRBJ1-5; D not certain. This CDR3 is built from 13 residues. Germline values: CDR1 MDHEN, CDR2 SYDVKM. V lost 8 bases and J 0 bases, leaving 8 bases between the germline ends. The CDR3 protein is CASWGYSNQPQHF. The CDR3 coding sequence is TGTGCCAGCTGGGGATATAGCAATCAGCCCCAGCATTTT.

V usage is TRBV7-3 and J usage is TRBJ2-1, with TRBD2 matching over 10 bases. This CDR3 is 16 amino acids long. Germline lookup yields CDR1 SGHTA and CDR2 FQGTGA. V lost 5 bases, J lost 9 bases, and 13 bases stayed unmatched. The CDR3 region has the DNA TGTGCCAGCAGCCCTACCCGACTAGCGGGCCTTGTTGAGCAGTTCTTC. Translated, it gives CASSPTRLAGLVEQFF.

Turning to this clone: This same CDR3 is encoded by further DNA sequences in the sample. The genes are TRBV6-4 and TRBJ2-2, with D unclear. The V end lost 6 bases, the J end lost 2 bases, and 7 bases lay between the germline ends. CDR1 is MRHNA, CDR2 SNTAGT, per germline. CDR3 length equals 13 residues. The DNA of the CDR3 is TGTGCCAGCAGGGACGGAAACACCGGGGAGCTGTTTTTT. Amino acid sequence: CASRDGNTGELFF.

The chain combines TRBV5-1 with TRBJ2-7; D tentatively fits TRBD1 or TRBD2 (6 bases each). V was cut by 5 bases and J by 2 bases, with 11 bases left in between. Germline V lookup: CDR1 SGHRS, CDR2 YFSETQ. CDR3 length: 13 amino acids. The DNA for the CDR3 is TGCGCCAGCAGTGCGGGACAACCCTACGAGCAGTACTTC. Translation: CASSAGQPYEQYF.

This chain uses TRBV18 with TRBJ1-1; D not resolved. Germline assignment: CDR1 KGHSH and CDR2 LQKENI. The CDR3 is 16 amino acids. The V end was cut by 3 bases, the J end by 3 bases, with 17 bases between. The CDR3 protein is CASSPVVFGLDTEAFF. CDR3 DNA: TGTGCCAGCTCACCGGTGGTTTTCGGGTTGGACACTGAAGCTTTCTTT.

The V gene is TRBV6-1, the J gene TRBJ1-4; D gene unclear. Germline-derived CDR1 and CDR2 are MNHNS and SASEGT. This CDR3 is built from 15 residues. The V end was cut by 4 bases, the J end by 3 bases, with 12 bases between. The CDR3 spells CASSVLLGPNEKLFF. The CDR3 nucleotides read TGTGCCAGCAGTGTCCTCCTTGGGCCTAATGAAAAACTGTTTTTT.